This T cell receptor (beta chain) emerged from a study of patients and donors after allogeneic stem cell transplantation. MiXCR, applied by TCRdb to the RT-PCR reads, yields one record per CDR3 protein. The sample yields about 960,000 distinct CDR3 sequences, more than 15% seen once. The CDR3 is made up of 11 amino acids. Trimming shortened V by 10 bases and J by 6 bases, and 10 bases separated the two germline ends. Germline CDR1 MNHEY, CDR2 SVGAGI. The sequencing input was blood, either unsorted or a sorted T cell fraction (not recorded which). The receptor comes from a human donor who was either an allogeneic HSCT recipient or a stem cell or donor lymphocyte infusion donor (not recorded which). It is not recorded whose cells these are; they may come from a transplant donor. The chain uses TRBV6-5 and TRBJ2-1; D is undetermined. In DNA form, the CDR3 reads TGTGCCACCACAAACGGCAATGAGCAGTTCTTC. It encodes CATTNGNEQFF.